This TCR beta chain was identified during a study of cytomegalovirus exposure and HLA in healthy donors. This clone occurred once. No antigen is known for it. General observations from the study: In a later analysis, at a false discovery rate of 0.05, approximately 15,000 TCR beta sequences matched HLA alleles.

The PCR ran on 60 Vbeta and 13 Jbeta primers. Produced via immunoSEQ multiplex PCR; TCRdb's table is partial and in-frame only. The table lists some 65,000 clones, 62% of them singletons. This CDR3 is 13 amino acids long. Germline V gives CDR1 MNHNS, CDR2 SASEGT. V dropped 4 bases and J dropped 8 bases, with 14 bases sitting between them. This TCR came from a man under 40 in good health and CMV-seronegative. The sample comprised PBMCs. This sequence joins TRBV6-1 and TRBJ1-2; TRBD1 is a possible D gene (6 bases). The CDR3 loop is CASSVTGSQGYTF. CDR3 DNA: TGTGCCAGCAGTGTCACAGGGTCTCAGGGCTACACCTTC.